There are many counts of the clone carrying this TCR beta chain. Its antigen remains unidentified. This entry belongs to a study of T cells after yellow fever vaccination. Study-wide points: Most primary-vaccination clones reappeared after the booster (approximately 95% CD4, 88% CD8).

TCRdb used MiXCR to reprocess the 5' RACE reads, holding one entry per CDR3 protein. There are approximately 120,000 distinct CDR3 sequences in the sample; nearly 7.5% occur only once, and around 2.6% lies in the top ten. Sequenced here: CD4+ T cells sorted from PBMCs, sampled roughly 10 days after the first yellow fever vaccination. This TCR came from a man aged 18 to 30 who received the YFV17D yellow fever vaccine.

CDR3 residues: CASSERTSYQPQHF. In DNA, the CDR3 is TGTGCCAGCAGTGAGAGGACAAGCTATCAGCCCCAGCATTTT. This sequence joins TRBV2 and TRBJ1-5; D may be TRBD1 (5 bases). V lost 3 bases and J lost 5, with 11 bases in between. This CDR3 has 14 residues. CDR1 is SNHLY and CDR2 is FYNNEI in the germline V gene.